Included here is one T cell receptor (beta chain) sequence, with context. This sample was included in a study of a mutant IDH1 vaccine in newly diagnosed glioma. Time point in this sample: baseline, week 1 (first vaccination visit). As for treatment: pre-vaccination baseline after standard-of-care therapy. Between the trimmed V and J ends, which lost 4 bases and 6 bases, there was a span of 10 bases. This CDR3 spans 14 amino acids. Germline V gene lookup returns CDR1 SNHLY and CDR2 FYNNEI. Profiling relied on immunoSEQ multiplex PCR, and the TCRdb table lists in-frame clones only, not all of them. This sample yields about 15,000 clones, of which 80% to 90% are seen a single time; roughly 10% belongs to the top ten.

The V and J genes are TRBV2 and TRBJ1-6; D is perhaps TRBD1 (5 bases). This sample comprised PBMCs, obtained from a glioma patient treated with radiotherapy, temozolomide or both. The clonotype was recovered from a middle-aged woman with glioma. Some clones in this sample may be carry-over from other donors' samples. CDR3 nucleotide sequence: TGTGCCAGCAGTGGGGGACTAGGTAATTCACCCCTCCACTTT. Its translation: CASSGGLGNSPLHF. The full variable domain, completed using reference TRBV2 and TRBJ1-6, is EPEVTQTPSHQVTQMGQEVILRCVPISNHLYFYWYRQILGQKVEFLVSFYNNEISEKSEIFDDQFSVERPDGSNFTLKIRSTKLEDSAMYFCASSGGLGNSPLHFGNGTRLTVT.